The 13 T cell receptor beta chains given below trace back to one sample, sequenced in a study of T cells in Graves' hyperthyroidism and ophthalmopathy. Amplification targeted TCR beta CDR3 regions from RNA transcripts. The HTBI set primed first-round TCR CDR3 RT-PCR. One entry per CDR3 protein, called by TCRdb with MiXCR from the multiplex PCR reads. The data contain about 840,000 distinct CDR3 sequences, 35% to 45% of them seen just once; the ten biggest clones take up approximately 8.7%. The sequenced material came from blood. The receptors here all came from a man aged 18 to 29 with Graves' hyperthyroidism.

The sample holds one count of this clonotype. The chain joins TRBV7-2 to TRBJ2-5, with a tentative D call TRBD2 (5 bases). This CDR3 contains 14 residues. Trimming took 5 bases from V and 7 from J, leaving 17 bases between them. Per the germline V gene, CDR1 is SGHTA and CDR2 is FQGNSA. The CDR3 here is CASSPARRPGTQYF. The CDR3 bases are TGTGCCAGCAGCCCCGCCCGGAGGCCAGGGACCCAGTACTTC.

As to this clonotype: No conserved phenylalanine or tryptophan ends this CDR3, so it is likely a read error. No DNA is shown, since the ends of the CDR3 on it are uncertain; the CDR3 is the one TCRdb lists. The rearrangement joins TRBV29-1 to TRBJ1-4; TRBD1 is the table's D call, not checked against the DNA. The germline V gene encodes CDR1 SQVTM and CDR2 ANQGSEA. The CDR3 is made up of 12 amino acids, end residues included. Here the CDR3 reads CSGLREGADAVG.

The genes are TRBV7-2 and TRBJ1-5, with 7 bases identical to TRBD1. Germline V CDR1 and CDR2: SGHTA, FQGNSA. After removal of 8 bases from V and 0 bases from J, the junction contained 13 bases not matched to a gene. CDR3 size: 17 residues. The CDR3 sequence is CASWGSLGQTSNQPQHF. CDR3 in DNA: TGTGCCAGCTGGGGCTCATTGGGACAGACTAGCAATCAGCCCCAGCATTTT.

This clonotype has only a few counts. This chain joins TRBV27 and TRBJ1-2; D call uncertain. The germline V gene encodes CDR1 MNHEY and CDR2 SMNVEV (reference sequence). Trimming took 10 bases from V and 4 from J, leaving 13 bases between them. The CDR3 is 12 residues long. In nucleotides, the CDR3 is TGTGCCACTCTCGACGCAGTCTATGGCTACACCTTC. It translates to CATLDAVYGYTF.

This clonotype was detected many times. This chain uses TRBV2 with TRBJ1-2; unclear D gene. This CDR3 is 12 amino acids long. CDR1 is SNHLY and CDR2 is FYNNEI in the germline V gene. Trimming left V 8 bases short and J 8 bases short, with 15 bases between. This CDR3 reads CASPPRRDGYTF. CDR3 sequence (DNA): TGTGCCAGCCCCCCCCGCCGCGACGGCTACACCTTC.

The J gene is TRBJ1-6, the V gene TRBV10-3, with TRBD1 matching 8 bases. This CDR3 region has 15 residues. CDR1 ENHRY and CDR2 SYGVKD come from the germline V gene. Losses at the gene ends were 2 bases for V and 10 bases for J; bases not matched to a gene: 7. The CDR3 DNA is TGTGCCATCAGTGAGAAGGGGACAGGTGGATCACCCCTCCACTTT. It specifies CAISEKGTGGSPLHF.

This chain connects TRBV6-5 to TRBJ1-2, with D uncertain. The ends were cut back, 8 bases at V and 0 bases at J, with 19 bases in the middle. This CDR3 has 16 residues. Germline values: CDR1 MNHEY, CDR2 SVGAGI. For the CDR3, the DNA is TGTGCCAGCTGGCCCCCGAGCGGGATGGCTAACTATGGCTACACCTTC. Translation: CASWPPSGMANYGYTF.

V usage is TRBV4-2 and J usage is TRBJ1-5, with a tentative D call TRBD1 (6 bases). Germline V gives CDR1 LGHNA, CDR2 YNFKEQ. V shed 0 bases and J shed 1 base, with 19 bases lying between them. CDR3 length: 19 amino acids. The CDR3 protein is CASSQDGLGGGISNQPQHF. The DNA for the CDR3 is TGTGCCAGCAGCCAAGATGGGCTGGGGGGCGGTATCAGCAATCAGCCCCAGCATTTT.

The count of this clonotype is one. The rearrangement uses TRBV2 and TRBJ1-6, with D tentatively TRBD1 (6 bases). The V and J ends lost 4 bases and 11 bases respectively, with 15 bases between them. The CDR3 loop spans 14 amino acids. Germline V gives CDR1 SNHLY, CDR2 FYNNEI. CDR3 sequence reads: CASSGGGQGTPLHF. Here the CDR3 DNA reads TGTGCCAGCAGTGGCGGCGGGCAGGGGACACCCCTCCACTTT.

This clonotype occurred many times. An end of the junction differs from the germline gene, which may be a read error. The V gene is TRBV5-1, the J gene TRBJ1-5, with D possibly TRBD1 on 5 matching bases. The germline V gene encodes CDR1 SGHRS and CDR2 YFSETQ. This CDR3 is 15 amino acids long. CDR3 residues: CASSLVGDSNQPQHF. CDR3 DNA: TGTGCCAGCAGCTTAGTGGGGGACAGCAATCAGCCCCAGCATTTT.

The rearrangement links TRBV29-1 to TRBJ1-1, with TRBD1 matching over 11 bases. There are 14 residues in the CDR3. Germline V gives CDR1 SQVTM, CDR2 ANQGSEA. The V gene end was trimmed by 6 bases and the J gene end by 0 bases; junction bases not matched to a gene: 3. The CDR3 nucleotides read TGCAGCGTCCGGACAGGGGGCATGAACACTGAAGCTTTCTTT. This sequence encodes CSVRTGGMNTEAFF.

This clonotype appeared many times. The V call is TRBV20-1, the J call TRBJ1-5; 9 positions agree with TRBD1. The CDR3 covers 14 residues. J lost 7 bases, V lost 3 bases, and 7 bases had no gene match. Germline assignment: CDR1 DFQATT and CDR2 SNEGSKA (reference sequence). CDR3 coding DNA: TGCAGTGCTAGGCGGACAGGGGAATACCAGCCCCAGCATTTT. Protein sequence: CSARRTGEYQPQHF.

With regard to this clonotype: The junction departs from the called germline gene at one end, perhaps through a read error. The chain carries TRBV29-1 and TRBJ1-1; no clear D. CDR3 length equals 9 residues. Germline V gene data show CDR1 as SQVTM and CDR2 as ANQGSEA. CDR3 sequence reads: CSVSGGQPF. The CDR3 nucleotides are TGCAGCGTTTCGGGCGGGCAACCGTTT.